This TCR beta chain came from a study of blood T cell repertoires in COVID-19. Background on the study: Sample material is recorded as cDNA or gDNA derived from T cells, B-cell-depleted T cells, or PBMCs.

The data were produced by immunoSEQ multiplex PCR, yet TCRdb's version contains in-frame clones alone and is incomplete. The sample holds around 140,000 clones, nearly 80% seen once. The CDR3 contains 14 residues. V was pared by 0 bases and J by 7 bases, with 10 bases between. Germline CDR1 reads SGHNT; CDR2 reads YENEEA. This clone was detected only once. The gene calls are TRBV11-3 and TRBJ1-3; TRBD1 is a possible D gene (5 bases). The source is a woman aged 45-65 years who had recovered from COVID-19. Sequenced input: PBMCs or T cells enriched from blood (not recorded which). CDR3: CASSLEEGRNTIYF. The CDR3 nucleotides are TGTGCCAGCAGCTTAGAAGAGGGGAGGAACACCATATATTTT.